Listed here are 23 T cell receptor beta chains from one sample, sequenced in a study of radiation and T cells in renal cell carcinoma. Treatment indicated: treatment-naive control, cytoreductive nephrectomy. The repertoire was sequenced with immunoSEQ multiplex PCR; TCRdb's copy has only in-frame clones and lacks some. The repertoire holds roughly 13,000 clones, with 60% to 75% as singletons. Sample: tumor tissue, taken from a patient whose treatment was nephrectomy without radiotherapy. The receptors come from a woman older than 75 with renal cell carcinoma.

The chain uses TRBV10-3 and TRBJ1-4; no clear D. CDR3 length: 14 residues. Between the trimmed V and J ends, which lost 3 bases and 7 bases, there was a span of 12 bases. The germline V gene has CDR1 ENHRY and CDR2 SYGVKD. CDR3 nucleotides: TGTGCCATCAGTGATGAACAGCTCAGTGAAAAACTGTTTTTT. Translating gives CAISDEQLSEKLFF.

This chain's CDR3 is CASSIRGTASYEQYF. The DNA for the CDR3 is TGTGCCAGTAGTATTCGGGGGACGGCCTCCTACGAGCAGTACTTC. The chain has TRBV19 and TRBJ2-7, with a possible D match to TRBD2 (6 bases). Germline CDR1 is LNHDA and CDR2 is SQIVND (reference sequence). CDR3 length: 15 residues. Trimming pared 3 bases from V and 0 bases from J, leaving 12 bases between.

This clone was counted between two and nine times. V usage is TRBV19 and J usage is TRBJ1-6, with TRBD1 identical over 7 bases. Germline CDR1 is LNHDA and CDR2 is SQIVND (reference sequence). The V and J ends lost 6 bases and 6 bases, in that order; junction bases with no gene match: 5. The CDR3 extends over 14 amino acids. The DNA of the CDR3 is TGTGCCAGTAGCCAGGGACAGAGTAATTCACCCCTCCACTTT. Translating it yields CASSQGQSNSPLHF.

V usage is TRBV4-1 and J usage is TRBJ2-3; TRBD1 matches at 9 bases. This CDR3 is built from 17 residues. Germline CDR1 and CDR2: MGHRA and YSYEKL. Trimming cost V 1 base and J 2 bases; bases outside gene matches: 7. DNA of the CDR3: TGCGCCAGCAGCCAAGTAGGGACAGGGCGATTCACAGATACGCAGTATTTT. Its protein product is CASSQVGTGRFTDTQYF.

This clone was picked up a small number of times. The CDR3 DNA reads TGTGCCAGCAGCTACAACCCGACACGCTCACCCCTCCACTTT. It codes for CASSYNPTRSPLHF. The chain carries TRBV5-6 and TRBJ1-6; D is unresolved. The CDR3 totals 14 residues. Germline V gene data show CDR1 as SGHDT and CDR2 as YYEEEE. V was clipped by 3 bases and J by 10 bases, with 14 bases between them.

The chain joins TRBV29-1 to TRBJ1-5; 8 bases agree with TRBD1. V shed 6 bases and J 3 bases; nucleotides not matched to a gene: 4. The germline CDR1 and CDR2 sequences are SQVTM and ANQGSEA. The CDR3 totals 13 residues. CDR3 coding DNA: TGCAGCGTCCGGACAGGGAACAATCAGCCCCAGCATTTT. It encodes CSVRTGNNQPQHF.

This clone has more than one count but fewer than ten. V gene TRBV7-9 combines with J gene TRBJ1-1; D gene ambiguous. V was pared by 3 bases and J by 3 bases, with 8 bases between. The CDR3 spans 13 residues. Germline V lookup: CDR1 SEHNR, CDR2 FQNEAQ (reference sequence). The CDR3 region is CASSFTGDTEAFF. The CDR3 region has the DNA TGTGCCAGCAGCTTCACGGGAGACACTGAAGCTTTCTTT.

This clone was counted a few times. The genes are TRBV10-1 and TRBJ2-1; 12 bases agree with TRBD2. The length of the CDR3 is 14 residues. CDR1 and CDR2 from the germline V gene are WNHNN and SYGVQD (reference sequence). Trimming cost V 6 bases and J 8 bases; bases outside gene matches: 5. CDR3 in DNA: TGCGCCAGCAGCCCTAGCGGGGGGGCGTATGAGCAGTTCTTC. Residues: CASSPSGGAYEQFF.

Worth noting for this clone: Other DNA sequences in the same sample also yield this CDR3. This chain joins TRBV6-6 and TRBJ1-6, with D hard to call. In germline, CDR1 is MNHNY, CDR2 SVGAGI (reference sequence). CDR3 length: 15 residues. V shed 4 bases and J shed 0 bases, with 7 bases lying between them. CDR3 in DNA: TGTGCCAGCAGTTTAACCAGCTCCTATAATTCACCCCTCCACTTT. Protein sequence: CASSLTSSYNSPLHF.

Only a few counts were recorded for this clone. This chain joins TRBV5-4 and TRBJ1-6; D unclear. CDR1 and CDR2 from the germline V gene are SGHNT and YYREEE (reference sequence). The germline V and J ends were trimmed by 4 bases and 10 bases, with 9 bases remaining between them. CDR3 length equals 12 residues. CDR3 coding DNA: TGTGCCAGCAGCACTGGGAAATCACCCCTCCACTTT. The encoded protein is CASSTGKSPLHF.

DNA of the CDR3: TGCAGCGCCCTGGGGGGGGCGGGGAGCACAGATACGCAGTATTTT. The encoded protein is CSALGGAGSTDTQYF. This rearrangement joins TRBV29-1 to TRBJ2-3, with TRBD2 as a possible D gene (7 bases). The ends were cut back, 7 bases at V and 0 bases at J, with 17 bases in the middle. The CDR3 loop spans 15 amino acids. The germline V gene encodes CDR1 SQVTM and CDR2 ANQGSEA.

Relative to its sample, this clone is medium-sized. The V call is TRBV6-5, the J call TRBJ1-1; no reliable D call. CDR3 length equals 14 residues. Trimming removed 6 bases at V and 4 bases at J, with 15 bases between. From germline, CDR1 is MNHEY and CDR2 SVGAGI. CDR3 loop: CASSPGVFGTEAFF. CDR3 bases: TGTGCCAGCAGCCCTGGGGTTTTCGGCACTGAAGCTTTCTTT.

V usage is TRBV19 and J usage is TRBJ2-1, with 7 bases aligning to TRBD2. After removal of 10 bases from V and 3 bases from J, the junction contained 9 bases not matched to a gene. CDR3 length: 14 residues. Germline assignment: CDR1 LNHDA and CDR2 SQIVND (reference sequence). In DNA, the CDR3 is TGTGCCACTACTGGGGGGGTACACTACAATGAGCAGTTCTTC. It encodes CATTGGVHYNEQFF.

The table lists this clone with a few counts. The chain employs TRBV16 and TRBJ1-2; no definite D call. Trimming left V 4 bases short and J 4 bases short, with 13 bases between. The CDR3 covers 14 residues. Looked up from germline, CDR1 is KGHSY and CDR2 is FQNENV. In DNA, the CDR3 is TGTGCCAGCAGCCCCGTTGGGAGACCCTATGGCTACACCTTC. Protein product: CASSPVGRPYGYTF.

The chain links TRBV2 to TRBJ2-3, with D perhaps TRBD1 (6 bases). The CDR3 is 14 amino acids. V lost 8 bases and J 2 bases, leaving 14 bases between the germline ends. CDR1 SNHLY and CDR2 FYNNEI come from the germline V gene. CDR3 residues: CASQSGQYTDTQYF. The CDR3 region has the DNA TGTGCCAGCCAATCCGGACAGTACACAGATACGCAGTATTTT.

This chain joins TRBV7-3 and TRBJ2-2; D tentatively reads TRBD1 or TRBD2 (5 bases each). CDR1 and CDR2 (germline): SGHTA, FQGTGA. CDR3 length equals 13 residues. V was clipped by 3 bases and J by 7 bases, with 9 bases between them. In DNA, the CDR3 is TGTGCCAGCAGCTTTGGGGGTGGCGGGGAGCTGTTTTTT. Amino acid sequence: CASSFGGGGELFF.

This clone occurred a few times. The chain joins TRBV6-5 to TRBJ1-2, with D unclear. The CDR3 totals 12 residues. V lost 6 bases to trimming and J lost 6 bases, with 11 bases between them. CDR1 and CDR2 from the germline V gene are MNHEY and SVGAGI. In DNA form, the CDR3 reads TGTGCCAGCAGCCAAGGTCGTGATGGCTACACCTTC. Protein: CASSQGRDGYTF.

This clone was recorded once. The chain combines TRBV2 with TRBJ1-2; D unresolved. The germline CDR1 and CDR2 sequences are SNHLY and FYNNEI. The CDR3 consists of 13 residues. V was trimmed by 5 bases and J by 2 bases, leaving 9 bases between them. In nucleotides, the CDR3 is TGTGCCAGCAGTAGAACACCGAACTATGGCTACACCTTC. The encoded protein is CASSRTPNYGYTF.

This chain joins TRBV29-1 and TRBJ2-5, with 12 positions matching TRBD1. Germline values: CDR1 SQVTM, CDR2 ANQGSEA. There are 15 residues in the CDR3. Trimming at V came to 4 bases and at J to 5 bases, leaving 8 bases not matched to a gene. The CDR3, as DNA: TGCAGCGTTGGAGGGACAGGGGGCGGAAGGGAGACCCAGTACTTC. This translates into CSVGGTGGGRETQYF.

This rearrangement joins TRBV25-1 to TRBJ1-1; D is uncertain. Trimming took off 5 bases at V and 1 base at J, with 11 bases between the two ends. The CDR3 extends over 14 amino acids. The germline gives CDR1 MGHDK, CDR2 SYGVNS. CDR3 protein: CASSYTVSNTEAFF. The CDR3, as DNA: TGTGCCAGCAGTTATACGGTTTCGAACACTGAAGCTTTCTTT.

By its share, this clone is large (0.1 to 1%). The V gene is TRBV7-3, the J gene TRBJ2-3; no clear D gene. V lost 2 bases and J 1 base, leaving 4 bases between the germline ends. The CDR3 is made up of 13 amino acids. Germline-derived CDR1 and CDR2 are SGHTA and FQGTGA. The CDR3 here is CASSLLGTDTQYF. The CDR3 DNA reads TGTGCCAGCAGCTTACTTGGCACAGATACGCAGTATTTT.

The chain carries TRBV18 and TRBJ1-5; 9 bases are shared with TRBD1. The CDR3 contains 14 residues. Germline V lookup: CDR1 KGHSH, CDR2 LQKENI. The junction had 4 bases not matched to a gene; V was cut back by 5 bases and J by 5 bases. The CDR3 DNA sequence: TGTGCCAGCTCAGGGACAGGGTTCGATCAGCCCCAGCATTTT. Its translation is CASSGTGFDQPQHF.

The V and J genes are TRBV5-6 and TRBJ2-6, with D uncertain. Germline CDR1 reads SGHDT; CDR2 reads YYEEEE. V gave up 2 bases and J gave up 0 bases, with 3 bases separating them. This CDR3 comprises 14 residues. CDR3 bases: TGTGCCAGCAGCTTAGGCTCTGGGGCCAACGTCCTGACTTTC. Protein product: CASSLGSGANVLTF.